These 13 T cell receptor beta chains came from one sample sequenced in a study of beta chain features in type 1 diabetes. Sequenced material consisted of expressed TCRB transcripts (all of the isolated RNA was reverse transcribed). Clones were sequenced by immunoSEQ multiplex PCR, and TCRdb holds only the in-frame ones, with some missing. The top ten clones hold about 0.065% of a sample with just over 450,000 clones, approximately 28% of them seen once. Sequencing input: naive CD4+ T cells from blood. The receptors were gathered from a man aged 18 to 30 in good health.

Only a few counts were recorded for this clone. The sample carries other DNA sequences with the same CDR3. This chain joins TRBV29-1 and TRBJ2-2; D gene uncertain. V was cut by 6 bases and J by 1 base, with 9 bases left in between. Germline V gives CDR1 SQVTM, CDR2 ANQGSEA. There are 13 residues in the CDR3. The CDR3 spells CSVGLLNTGELFF. DNA of the CDR3: TGCAGCGTCGGGCTGCTGAACACCGGGGAGCTGTTTTTT.

There are a few counts of this clone. The gene calls are TRBV28 and TRBJ2-1, with 9 bases aligning to TRBD2. Germline V gene data show CDR1 as MDHEN and CDR2 as SYDVKM. This CDR3 region has 18 residues. V gave up 2 bases and J gave up 2 bases; unmatched junction bases: 10. Here the CDR3 DNA reads TGTGCCAGCAGTTTAAGTGGTAGCGGGAGTTATGCCTACAATGAGCAGTTCTTC. Translation: CASSLSGSGSYAYNEQFF.

The V and J genes are TRBV7-9 and TRBJ2-1; no definite D call. This CDR3 spans 16 amino acids. Trimming took off 4 bases at V and 0 bases at J, with 13 bases between the two ends. The germline CDR1 and CDR2 sequences are SEHNR and FQNEAQ (reference sequence). The DNA of the CDR3 is TGTGCCAGCAGCTGGACGTGGCAGAGCTCCTACAATGAGCAGTTCTTC. Translation gives CASSWTWQSSYNEQFF.

V gene TRBV11-2 combines with J gene TRBJ2-1, with a weak D call TRBD1 (5 bases). In germline, CDR1 is SGHAT, CDR2 FQNNGV. With 4 bases removed from V and 7 bases from J, the gap between germline ends came to 5 bases. This CDR3 spans 11 amino acids. This CDR3 is CASSSGNEQFF. Written as DNA, the CDR3 is TGTGCCAGCAGCTCAGGGAATGAGCAGTTCTTC.

The rearrangement joins TRBV30 to TRBJ1-5; 7 bases match TRBD1. The V gene's germline CDR1 is GTSNPN and CDR2 SVGIG (reference sequence). The CDR3 length is 12 residues. V shed 3 bases, J shed 9 bases, and the junction held 5 bases outside the gene matches. The CDR3 reads CAWSRQGAPQHF. The CDR3 DNA reads as TGTGCCTGGAGCCGACAGGGTGCGCCCCAGCATTTT.

Concerning this clone itself: The same CDR3 arises from other DNA sequences in this sample as well. The chain recombines TRBV30 with TRBJ1-1, with a possible D match to TRBD1 (5 bases). The CDR3 is made up of 14 amino acids. V was clipped by 0 bases and J by 4 bases, with 12 bases between them. The germline CDR1 and CDR2 sequences are GTSNPN and SVGIG (reference sequence). The CDR3 loop reads CAWSVLGGGTEAFF. The CDR3 nucleotides are TGTGCCTGGAGTGTACTGGGGGGAGGCACTGAAGCTTTCTTT.

The rearrangement joins TRBV7-2 to TRBJ2-7; no firm D call. Per the germline V gene, CDR1 is SGHTA and CDR2 is FQGNSA. V was trimmed by 1 base and J by 5 bases, leaving 15 bases between them. CDR3 length: 15 residues. CDR3 in DNA: TGTGCCAGCAGCTTAGGGCTCTGGGTAGGGAACGAGCAGTACTTC. Protein: CASSLGLWVGNEQYF.

This clone was found a few times. The rearrangement links TRBV29-1 to TRBJ2-3, with 7 bases matching TRBD2. In germline, CDR1 is SQVTM, CDR2 ANQGSEA. V gave up 8 bases and J gave up 1 base; unmatched junction bases: 12. This CDR3 has 15 amino acids. In DNA, the CDR3 is TGCAGCACGCTCGGATGGAGCGGGGGCACAGATACGCAGTATTTT. It codes for CSTLGWSGGTDTQYF.

The rearrangement uses TRBV13 and TRBJ1-2, with 7 bases lining up with TRBD1. Germline loops: CDR1 PRHDT, CDR2 FYEKMQ (reference sequence). CDR3 size: 12 residues. The junction had 2 bases not matched to a gene; V was cut back by 3 bases and J by 7 bases. This CDR3 is CASSFGTAGYTF. CDR3 DNA: TGTGCCAGCAGCTTCGGGACAGCTGGCTACACCTTC.

This chain uses TRBV6-5 with TRBJ2-3, with 7 bases lining up with TRBD2. In germline, CDR1 is MNHEY, CDR2 SVGAGI. Trimming took 6 bases from V and 5 from J; bases not matched to a gene: 5. CDR3 size: 13 residues. In nucleotides, the CDR3 is TGTGCCAGCAGCCGTGCTAGCGGAGATACGCAGTATTTT. Translation gives CASSRASGDTQYF.

The chain employs TRBV13 and TRBJ2-7; TRBD1 or TRBD2 may be the D gene (5 bases each). Germline-derived CDR1 and CDR2 are PRHDT and FYEKMQ (reference sequence). V was pared by 5 bases and J by 1 base, with 12 bases between. The CDR3 contains 14 residues. The CDR3 bases are TGTGCCAGCAGCCCCCGGGACGGTTCCTACGAGCAGTACTTC. As protein: CASSPRDGSYEQYF. Variable domain in full (rest from reference TRBV13 and TRBJ2-7): AAGVIQSPRHLIKEKRETATLKCYPIPRHDTVYWYQQGPGQDPQFLISFYEKMQSDKGSIPDRFSAQQFSDYHSELNMSSLELGDSALYFCASSPRDGSYEQYFGPGTRLTVT.

The chain recombines TRBV7-2 with TRBJ2-1, with D perhaps TRBD2 (6 bases). Germline CDR1 SGHTA, CDR2 FQGNSA. This CDR3 contains 15 residues. The V and J ends lost 0 bases and 4 bases respectively, with 10 bases between them. CDR3 coding DNA: TGTGCCAGCAGCTTAGCTTGGACTACTTACAATGAGCAGTTCTTC. Protein sequence: CASSLAWTTYNEQFF.

The J gene is TRBJ2-5, the V gene TRBV29-1, with 7 bases fitting TRBD1. The V and J ends lost 3 bases and 7 bases, in that order; junction bases with no gene match: 5. The length of the CDR3 is 12 residues. Per the germline V gene, CDR1 is SQVTM and CDR2 is ANQGSEA. The CDR3 reads CSVDKDRVTQYF. DNA for the CDR3: TGCAGCGTTGATAAAGACAGGGTGACCCAGTACTTC.